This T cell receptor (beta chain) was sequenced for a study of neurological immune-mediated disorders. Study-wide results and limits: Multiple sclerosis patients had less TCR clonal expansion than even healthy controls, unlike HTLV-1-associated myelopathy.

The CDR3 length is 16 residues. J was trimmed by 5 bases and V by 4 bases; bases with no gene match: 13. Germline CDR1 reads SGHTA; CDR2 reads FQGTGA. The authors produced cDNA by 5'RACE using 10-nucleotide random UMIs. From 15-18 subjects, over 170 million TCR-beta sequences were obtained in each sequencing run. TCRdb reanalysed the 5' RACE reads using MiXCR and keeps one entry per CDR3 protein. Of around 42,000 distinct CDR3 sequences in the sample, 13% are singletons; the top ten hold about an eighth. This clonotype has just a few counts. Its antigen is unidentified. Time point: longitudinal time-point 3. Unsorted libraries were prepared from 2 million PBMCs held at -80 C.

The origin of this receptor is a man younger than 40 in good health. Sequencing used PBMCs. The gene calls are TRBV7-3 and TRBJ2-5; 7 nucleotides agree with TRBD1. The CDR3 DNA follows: TGTGCCAGCAGCTCTATGCACCAGGGGGTGGGTGAGACCCAGTACTTC. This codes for CASSSMHQGVGETQYF.